This T cell receptor (beta chain) is drawn from a study of blood T cell repertoires in COVID-19. Overall study: The United States, Italy and Spain supplied acute and convalescent COVID-19 samples.

Authors' data handling: Estimation of nucleated cell counts relied on the amplification of reference gene primers. Using immunoSEQ multiplex PCR, the repertoire was profiled, and TCRdb retains in-frame clones only, with some absent. V, J and clone size reflect that table, while D and trimming were determined from the DNA. The data hold some 14,000 clones, with approximately 84% observed a single time. This CDR3 has 15 amino acids. Germline-derived CDR1 and CDR2 are MGHRA and YSYEKL. With 0 bases removed from V and 8 bases from J, the gap between germline ends came to 16 bases. The source of this sequence is a human donor in a cohort sampled during active COVID-19. The V gene is TRBV4-1, the J gene TRBJ1-2; no clear D gene. The source material was peripheral blood. The CDR3: CASSQDPGIDWGYTF. The CDR3, as DNA: TGCGCCAGCAGCCAAGATCCAGGAATTGATTGGGGCTACACCTTC.